Listed below are T cell receptor beta chains from one sample, sequenced in a study of blood T cell repertoires in COVID-19. Sequencing was performed with immunoSEQ multiplex PCR; in TCRdb, only in-frame clones are kept and a portion is missing. This table holds 55,000 to 90,000 clones, approximately 89% found once. The sequenced material came from peripheral blood. Source of these receptors: a woman between 55 and 75 years old with acute or convalescent COVID-19. CDR3s include the opening cysteine and the closing phenylalanine or tryptophan. D genes are given only for firm matches. The listing skips clone size in some rows; elsewhere it reads once, few, many or a size class.

v_gene	d_gene	j_gene	abundance	CDR3nt	CDR3aa
TRBV4-1	.	TRBJ1-1	.	TGCGCCAGCAGCCAAGGGGGGGAATCTTTCTTT	CASSQGGESFF
TRBV11-2	TRBD1	TRBJ2-2	few	TGTGCCAGCAGCTTAGATACCCGACAGGGGGCGGACACCGGGGAGCTGTTTTTT	CASSLDTRQGADTGELFF
TRBV18	.	TRBJ1-1	once	TGTGCCAGCTCACCGGGGGGAGACACTGAAGCTTTCTTT	CASSPGGDTEAFF
TRBV15	.	TRBJ2-7	few	TGTGCCACCAGCAGAGTTGGTCGGGGCGAGCAGTACTTC	CATSRVGRGEQYF
TRBV5-1	.	TRBJ1-1	.	TGCGCCAGCAGCGCTGGGGGGGGGAACACTGAAGCTTTCTTT	CASSAGGGNTEAFF
TRBV6-5	TRBD2	TRBJ2-7	.	TGTGCCAGCAGGACAGCGGGGGGGCTGGTCGAGCAGTACTTC	CASRTAGGLVEQYF
TRBV10-2	.	TRBJ1-3	.	TGCGCCAGCAGTGCCGCGATTGGAAACACCATATATTTT	CASSAAIGNTIYF
TRBV12-3/TRBV12-4	.	TRBJ1-1	.	TGTGCCAGCAGTTCCCGCAGGGACACTGAAGCTTTCTTT	CASSSRRDTEAFF
TRBV14	TRBD2	TRBJ2-3	once	TGTGCCAGCAGCCCAAGGGGACTAGCGGTGGGCTCTAGCACAGATACGCAGTATTTT	CASSPRGLAVGSSTDTQYF
TRBV28	TRBD1	TRBJ2-5	.	TGTGCCAGCATCCCGACAGGGGGCGGTCGACAAGAGACCCAGTACTTC	CASIPTGGGRQETQYF
TRBV11-2	.	TRBJ2-3	many	TGTGCCAGCAGCTTAGACCGGGGAGATACGCAGTATTTT	CASSLDRGDTQYF
TRBV14	.	TRBJ1-2	.	TGTGCCAGCAGCCAGACGGACACGACGGGCTACACCTTC	CASSQTDTTGYTF
TRBV20-1	.	TRBJ2-1	.	TGCAGTGCTTTTAGGAGATCTGAGCAGTTCTTC	CSAFRRSEQFF
TRBV4-1	.	TRBJ1-3	few	TGCGCCAGCAGCCAAGTGATCAGGGGACCGTCGGGAGGAAACACCATATATTTT	CASSQVIRGPSGGNTIYF
TRBV7-9	TRBD2	TRBJ2-5	.	TGTGCCAGCAGCTTCGCTAGCGGAGAGACCCAGTACTTC	CASSFASGETQYF
TRBV5-4	TRBD1	TRBJ1-4	.	TGTGCCAGCAGCTTGGACGGGACAGGAGATAATGAAAAACTGTTTTTT	CASSLDGTGDNEKLFF
TRBV3-1/TRBV3-2	.	TRBJ1-2	.	TGTGCCAGCAGCCAAGGTAGGAGGGGAGCTAACTATGGCTACACCTTC	CASSQGRRGANYGYTF
TRBV3-1/TRBV3-2	.	TRBJ2-2	.	TGTGCCAGCAGCCGTAACAGGGCTGGCGGGGAGCTGTTTTTT	CASSRNRAGGELFF
TRBV20-1	.	TRBJ2-2	.	TGCAGTGCTAGTAGGGGGGGCACCGGGGAGCTGTTTTTT	CSASRGGTGELFF
TRBV18	.	TRBJ1-2	.	TGTGCCAGCTCACCACGACAGGATGCTAACAATGGCTACACCTTC	CASSPRQDANNGYTF
TRBV15	TRBD1	TRBJ2-5	.	TGTGCCACCAGCAGAGACGAGGGGGCACAGACCCAGTACTTC	CATSRDEGAQTQYF
TRBV7-2	TRBD1	TRBJ2-7	few	TGTGCCAGCAGCCCCGGGGACAGACTCTACGAGCAGTACTTC	CASSPGDRLYEQYF
TRBV15	.	TRBJ2-7	.	TGTGCCACCAGCAGAGATTCGAGGGCCCTCGACGAGCAGTACTTC	CATSRDSRALDEQYF
TRBV12-3/TRBV12-4	.	TRBJ1-1	.	TGTGCCAGCATAAGGGGCCCGAGCCCTGAAGCTTTCTTT	CASIRGPSPEAFF
TRBV7-2	.	TRBJ2-3	.	TGTGCCAGCAGCTTAGCAACTGCAGATACGCAGTATTTT	CASSLATADTQYF
TRBV5-1	.	TRBJ1-6	.	TGCGCCAGCAGCTTGCAGGGCCCCTATAATTCACCCCTCCACTTT	CASSLQGPYNSPLHF
TRBV5-6	.	TRBJ2-3	.	TGTGCCAGCAGCAACTGGGCTAGAGGGTTGCCGTATTTT	CASSNWARGLPYF
TRBV2	.	TRBJ1-2	.	TGTGCCAGCACCCAAACACAGGGCTCTGGAGGCTACACCTTC	CASTQTQGSGGYTF
TRBV28	TRBD2	TRBJ2-5	.	TGTGCCAGCAGCCCGCGACTAGCGGGGGAAGAGACCCAGTACTTC	CASSPRLAGEETQYF
TRBV28	TRBD1	TRBJ1-4	once	TGTGCCAGCAGTTTACAACAGGGGGCGGATGAAAAACTGTTTTTT	CASSLQQGADEKLFF
TRBV3-1/TRBV3-2	.	TRBJ1-2	.	TGTGCCAGCAGCCAAACCGACAGGACTTATGGCTACACCTTC	CASSQTDRTYGYTF
TRBV3-1/TRBV3-2	.	TRBJ2-1	.	TGTGCCAGCAGCCGTGGCCGGGGGCAGTTCTTC	CASSRGRGQFF
TRBV7-2	TRBD1	TRBJ1-2	.	TGTGCCAGCAGCTTGCGGAGGGGGCAATATGGCTACACCTTC	CASSLRRGQYGYTF
TRBV30	.	TRBJ1-1	.	TGTGCCTGGACCCGGACTTCTTTGAACACTGAAGCTTTCTTT	CAWTRTSLNTEAFF
TRBV6-5	.	TRBJ1-3	.	TGTGCCAGCAGTTCCAGAGGTTCGGGCTCTGGAAACACCATATATTTT	CASSSRGSGSGNTIYF
TRBV6-2/TRBV6-3	.	TRBJ2-3	.	TGTGCCAGCAGTTATGTGGGGGCGTCAGATACGCAGTATTTT	CASSYVGASDTQYF
TRBV7-2	.	TRBJ1-1	once	TGTGCCAGCAGCTCCCTGGACACGAGCACTGAAGCTTTCTTT	CASSSLDTSTEAFF
TRBV27	TRBD1	TRBJ2-7	.	TGTGCCAGCAGGGACAGGACCTACGAGCAGTACTTC	CASRDRTYEQYF
TRBV3-1/TRBV3-2	TRBD2	TRBJ2-7	.	TGTGCCAGCAGCCCCCCCGGGGAGCGGGGGACCTACGAGCAGTACTTC	CASSPPGERGTYEQYF
TRBV6-1	TRBD1	TRBJ1-2	.	TGTGCCAGCAGTGAGCCGGACAGGGGGTTGTATGGCTACACCTTC	CASSEPDRGLYGYTF
TRBV18	TRBD1	TRBJ2-7	.	TGTGCCAGCTCTCGGGGACAGGGTACTGACGAGCAGTACTTC	CASSRGQGTDEQYF
TRBV19	.	TRBJ1-3	.	TGTGCCAGTAGTCCGGGGGGGAGTACCTCTGGAAACACCATATATTTT	CASSPGGSTSGNTIYF
TRBV4-1	.	TRBJ1-2	.	TGCGCCAGCAGCCAAGAGGGGGGGGGCGGCTATGGCTACACCTTC	CASSQEGGGGYGYTF
TRBV29-1	.	TRBJ2-1	.	TGCAGCGTTGCCGCGGGAAGCTCCTACAATGAGCAGTTCTTC	CSVAAGSSYNEQFF
TRBV5-1	.	TRBJ1-3	.	TGCGCCAGCAGCTTGAGTGGGAGGTCCTCTGGAAACACCATATATTTT	CASSLSGRSSGNTIYF
TRBV7-3	.	TRBJ1-1	.	TGTGCCAGCAGCTTAGGACCAGGGCTCGGAGCTTTCTTT	CASSLGPGLGAFF
TRBV27	TRBD1	TRBJ1-6	.	TGTGCCAGCACCCACGGACAGGGAAACTCACCCCTCCACTTT	CASTHGQGNSPLHF
TRBV3-1/TRBV3-2	.	TRBJ2-3	.	TGTGCCAGCAGCCTCGGGCGGGGAGATACGCAGTATTTT	CASSLGRGDTQYF
TRBV5-1	.	TRBJ2-2	.	TGCGCCAGCAGTCGGGACTTCTCCACCGGGGAGCTGTTTTTT	CASSRDFSTGELFF
TRBV5-1	.	TRBJ1-4	.	TGCGCCAGCAAAAGGGTGGCACAGGTCGAAAATGAAAAACTGTTTTTT	CASKRVAQVENEKLFF
TRBV7-8	.	TRBJ1-1	.	TGTGCCAGCAGCTTTAACATGAACACTGAAGCTTTCTTT	CASSFNMNTEAFF
TRBV12-3/TRBV12-4	.	TRBJ2-2	.	TGTGCCAGCAGCTCAGGGGTCTCCGGGGAGCTGTTTTTT	CASSSGVSGELFF
TRBV11-2	TRBD1	TRBJ1-2	.	TGTGCCAGCAGCCGGGGACAGCACTATGGCTACACCTTC	CASSRGQHYGYTF